Listed below are T cell receptor beta chains from one sample, sequenced in a study of T cells in Graves' hyperthyroidism and ophthalmopathy. TCRdb recomputed calls from the multiplex PCR reads with MiXCR, one row per CDR3 protein. This table holds about 210,000 distinct CDR3 sequences, roughly a sixth found once. Material: blood. The origin of the receptors is a man between 45 and 60 years old with Graves' hyperthyroidism. The CDR3 runs from the conserved cysteine through the conserved F or W. D genes are given only for firm matches. The size field is filled for only some rows; it gives once, few, many or a size class.

clone size: many
J gene: TRBJ2-5
V gene: TRBV18
D gene: TRBD2
CDR3 DNA: TGTGCCAGCTCGCCGCTAGCGGGGGAAGAGACCCAGTACTTC
CDR3 protein: CASSPLAGEETQYF

clone size: many
J gene: TRBJ1-1
V gene: TRBV30
D gene: .
CDR3 DNA: TGTGCCTGGACACATATAGATGTTGGGGCTCGAAAGAGGGCTTTCTTT
CDR3 protein: CAWTHIDVGARKRAFF

clone size: .
J gene: TRBJ2-2
V gene: TRBV12-3/TRBV12-4
D gene: .
CDR3 DNA: TGTGCCAGCAGGAAGGAGCAAGCGAACACCGGGGAGCTGTTTTTT
CDR3 protein: CASRKEQANTGELFF

clone size: .
J gene: TRBJ2-6
V gene: TRBV4-1
D gene: .
CDR3 DNA: TGCGCCAGCAGCCAGATGTTCTCTGGGGCCAACGTCCTGACTTTC
CDR3 protein: CASSQMFSGANVLTF

clone size: .
J gene: TRBJ2-1
V gene: TRBV4-2
D gene: .
CDR3 DNA: TGTGCCAGCAGCCAAGAGTATTCCGGCGATGAGCAGTTCTTC
CDR3 protein: CASSQEYSGDEQFF

clone size: many
J gene: TRBJ2-1
V gene: TRBV7-9
D gene: TRBD2
CDR3 DNA: TGTGCCAGCAGTCCCCATAGCGGGAGGGCCTCCTACAATGAGCAGTTCTTC
CDR3 protein: CASSPHSGRASYNEQFF

clone size: many
J gene: TRBJ2-1
V gene: TRBV27
D gene: TRBD2
CDR3 DNA: TGTGCCAGCAGAAAGGGACTAGCGGGAGTAGATGAGCAGTTCTTC
CDR3 protein: CASRKGLAGVDEQFF

clone size: few
J gene: TRBJ2-5
V gene: TRBV20-1
D gene: TRBD1
CDR3 DNA: TGCAGTGCTAGTAGCCCGGGACAGGGGGTCGAGACCCAGTACTTC
CDR3 protein: CSASSPGQGVETQYF

clone size: many
J gene: TRBJ1-1
V gene: TRBV6-1
D gene: .
CDR3 DNA: TGTGCCAGCAGGCAGGGCTTGAACACTGAAGCTTTCTTT
CDR3 protein: CASRQGLNTEAFF

clone size: .
J gene: TRBJ2-7
V gene: TRBV7-2
D gene: TRBD2
CDR3 DNA: TGTGCCAGCAGCTATTGGACTAGCGGGATGTCCTACGAGCAGTACTTC
CDR3 protein: CASSYWTSGMSYEQYF

clone size: many
J gene: TRBJ1-1
V gene: TRBV2
D gene: .
CDR3 DNA: TGTGCCAGCATACGGGTAATGAACACTGAAGCTTTCTTT
CDR3 protein: CASIRVMNTEAFF

clone size: few
J gene: TRBJ2-7
V gene: TRBV2
D gene: TRBD2
CDR3 DNA: TGTGCCAGCAGTGTGACTAGCGGGAAGGTCGAGCAGTACTTC
CDR3 protein: CASSVTSGKVEQYF

clone size: .
J gene: TRBJ1-2
V gene: TRBV7-2
D gene: .
CDR3 DNA: TGTGCCAGCAGCTGGACAGAGTATGGCTACACCTTC
CDR3 protein: CASSWTEYGYTF

clone size: .
J gene: TRBJ1-6
V gene: TRBV20-1
D gene: .
CDR3 DNA: TGCAGTGCTAGGGCCACAGGGATAAGGTCCCTCCACTTT
CDR3 protein: CSARATGIRSLHF

clone size: many
J gene: TRBJ2-7
V gene: TRBV18
D gene: .
CDR3 DNA: TGTGCCAGCTCACCAAGAGGCGGGGCCAACTCCTACGAGCAGTACTTC
CDR3 protein: CASSPRGGANSYEQYF

clone size: many
J gene: TRBJ2-1
V gene: TRBV2
D gene: TRBD2
CDR3 DNA: TGTGCCAGCAGCTCCCGGGGGGGAACACCAAGCTCCTACAATGAGCAGTTCTTC
CDR3 protein: CASSSRGGTPSSYNEQFF

clone size: .
J gene: TRBJ2-2
V gene: TRBV30
D gene: TRBD2
CDR3 DNA: TGTGCCCGAACTAGCGGGAGACGGACCGGGGAGCTGTTTTTT
CDR3 protein: CARTSGRRTGELFF

clone size: few
J gene: TRBJ2-1
V gene: TRBV27
D gene: TRBD2
CDR3 DNA: TGTGCCAGCAGTTTCTTAAGCGGGAGGGCCTACAATGAGCAGTTCTTC
CDR3 protein: CASSFLSGRAYNEQFF

clone size: many
J gene: TRBJ1-2
V gene: TRBV20-1
D gene: .
CDR3 DNA: TGCAGTGCTACCGGACGCGGTAACTATGGCTACACCTTC
CDR3 protein: CSATGRGNYGYTF

clone size: many
J gene: TRBJ1-1
V gene: TRBV6-6
D gene: .
CDR3 DNA: TGTGCCAGCAGTTACGCGATAGGGACGTTGAACACTGAAGCTTTCTTT
CDR3 protein: CASSYAIGTLNTEAFF

clone size: many
J gene: TRBJ2-2
V gene: TRBV7-3
D gene: TRBD2
CDR3 DNA: TGTGCCAGCAGCCCCACTAGCGGGAGTTTCACCGGGGAGCTGTTTTTT
CDR3 protein: CASSPTSGSFTGELFF

clone size: .
J gene: TRBJ1-1
V gene: TRBV6-1
D gene: TRBD1
CDR3 DNA: TGTGCCAACAGCGACAGGGGACCGAACACTGAAGCTTTCTTT
CDR3 protein: CANSDRGPNTEAFF